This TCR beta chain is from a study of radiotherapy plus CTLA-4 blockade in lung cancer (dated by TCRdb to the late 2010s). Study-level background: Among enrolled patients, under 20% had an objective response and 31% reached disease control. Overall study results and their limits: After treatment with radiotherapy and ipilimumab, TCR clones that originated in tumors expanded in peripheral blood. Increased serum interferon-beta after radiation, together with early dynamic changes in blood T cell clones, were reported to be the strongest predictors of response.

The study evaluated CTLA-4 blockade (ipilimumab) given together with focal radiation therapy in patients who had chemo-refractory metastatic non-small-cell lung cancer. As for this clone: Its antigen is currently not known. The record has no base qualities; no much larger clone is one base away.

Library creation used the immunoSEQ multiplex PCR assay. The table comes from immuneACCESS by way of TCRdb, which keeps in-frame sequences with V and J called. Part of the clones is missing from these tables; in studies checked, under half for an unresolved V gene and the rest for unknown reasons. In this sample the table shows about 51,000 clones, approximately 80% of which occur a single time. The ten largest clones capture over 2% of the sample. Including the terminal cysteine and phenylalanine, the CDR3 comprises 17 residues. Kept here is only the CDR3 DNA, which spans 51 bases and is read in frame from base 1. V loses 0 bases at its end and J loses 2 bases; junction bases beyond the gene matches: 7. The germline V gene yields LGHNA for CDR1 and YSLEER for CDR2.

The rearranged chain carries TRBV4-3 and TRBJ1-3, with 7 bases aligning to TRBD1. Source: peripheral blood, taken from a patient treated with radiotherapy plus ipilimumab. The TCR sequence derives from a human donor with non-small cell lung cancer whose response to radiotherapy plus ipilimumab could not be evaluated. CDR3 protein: CASSQDLQGGPGNTIYF. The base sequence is TGCGCCAGCAGCCAAGATCTGCAGGGGGGACCTGGAAACACCATATATTTT.